This TCR beta chain was profiled in a study of T cell responses to AZD1222 COVID-19 vaccine. TCRdb's table, derived via immunoSEQ multiplex PCR, lists solely in-frame clones and lacks some. Among about 120,000 clones listed, 80% to 95% were seen once. V was cut by 4 bases and J by 4 bases, with 8 bases left in between. Germline V gives CDR1 MNHEY, CDR2 SVGAGI. There are 13 residues in the CDR3. Sequenced material: peripheral blood, taken 28 days after the second dose of the MenACWY control vaccine. J is TRBJ2-4 and V is TRBV6-5, with a possible D match to TRBD2 (5 bases). The TCR was taken from an adult who received the MenACWY meningococcal vaccine as a control. In DNA, the CDR3 is TGTGCCAGCAGTTTTGGCGGGAAAAACATTCAGTACTTC. Translating gives CASSFGGKNIQYF.